The 32 T cell receptor beta chains listed next were all sequenced from one sample in a study of T-cell reconstitution after alpha-beta-depleted transplantation in children. During its preparation, the TCRbeta library received unique molecular identifiers. Using its own MiXCR run on the PCR reads, TCRdb lists one record per CDR3 protein. The repertoire holds nearly 400,000 distinct CDR3 sequences, with around 21% as singletons. The starting material was PBMCs from the stem cell graft donor, obtained from the stem cell graft. The receptors here all came from a human donor who donated a stem cell graft to a child with acute myeloid leukemia.

The V call is TRBV12-3 or TRBV12-4, the J call TRBJ2-2; 9 nucleotides line up with TRBD2. V gave up 3 bases and J gave up 4 bases; unmatched junction bases: 3. This CDR3 has 15 residues. In nucleotides, the CDR3 is TGTGCCAGCAGTTTCGCGGGAGGGACCACCGGGGAGCTGTTTTTT. It codes for CASSFAGGTTGELFF.

J is TRBJ1-1 and V is TRBV27; D gene unclear. The germline gives CDR1 MNHEY, CDR2 SMNVEV (reference sequence). The CDR3 runs 13 residues. With 2 bases removed from V and 5 bases from J, the gap between germline ends came to 9 bases. The CDR3 is CASSLQTGTEAFF. The CDR3 bases are TGTGCCAGCAGTTTACAGACTGGTACTGAAGCTTTCTTT.

The chain joins TRBV7-3 to TRBJ2-7; possible D gene TRBD1, 5 bases. In germline, CDR1 is SGHTA, CDR2 FQGTGA. V was pared by 5 bases and J by 5 bases, with 13 bases between. The CDR3 runs 13 residues. CDR3 sequence reads: CASSQKGRNEQYF. DNA of the CDR3: TGTGCCAGCAGCCAAAAGGGGCGGAACGAGCAGTACTTC.

The chain recombines TRBV27 with TRBJ2-3; 8 bases line up with TRBD2. The CDR3 covers 17 residues. The trim removed 4 bases at V and 0 bases at J, leaving 9 bases unmatched. Germline values: CDR1 MNHEY, CDR2 SMNVEV (reference sequence). The CDR3 here is CASSSRPSGHSTDTQYF. The CDR3 DNA sequence: TGTGCCAGCAGTTCCCGACCTAGCGGGCATAGCACAGATACGCAGTATTTT.

This clonotype was detected many times. J is TRBJ2-7 and V is TRBV20-1, with D possibly TRBD2 on 6 matching bases. This CDR3 contains 12 residues. With 6 bases removed from V and 0 bases from J, the gap between germline ends came to 9 bases. Germline loops: CDR1 DFQATT, CDR2 SNEGSKA (reference sequence). In nucleotides, the CDR3 is TGCAGTGCGGCGGGGCCCTCCTACGAGCAGTACTTC. Translation: CSAAGPSYEQYF.

This clonotype was counted ten times or more. The chain is built from TRBV29-1 and TRBJ1-3; no definite D call. This CDR3 has 13 amino acids. Trimming cost V 6 bases and J 2 bases, with 11 bases left between them. Germline CDR1 and CDR2: SQVTM and ANQGSEA. CDR3 in DNA: TGCAGCGTAGAAAGACGGACTGGAAACACCATATATTTT. It translates to CSVERRTGNTIYF.

This clonotype was seen ten or more times. The V gene is TRBV6-5, the J gene TRBJ2-5; D uncertain. With 5 bases removed from V and 5 bases from J, the gap between germline ends came to 3 bases. Germline loops: CDR1 MNHEY, CDR2 SVGAGI. This CDR3 is built from 10 residues. The CDR3 nucleotides are TGTGCCAGCAGTCATGAGACCCAGTACTTC. Translation gives CASSHETQYF.

V usage is TRBV11-1 and J usage is TRBJ1-2; D is unresolved. The CDR3 contains 15 residues. The V end lost 5 bases, the J end lost 8 bases, and 21 bases lay between the germline ends. Germline CDR1 and CDR2: SGHAT and FQDESV (reference sequence). CDR3 coding DNA: TGTGCCAGCAGCCCCGATTTATGGGCAGATCAAGGCTACACCTTC. It is translated as CASSPDLWADQGYTF.

The table lists this clonotype with a few counts. The genes are TRBV7-9 and TRBJ2-3, with D perhaps TRBD2 (5 bases). Between the trimmed V and J ends, which lost 4 bases and 10 bases, there was a span of 18 bases. This CDR3 spans 14 amino acids. Germline-derived CDR1 and CDR2 are SEHNR and FQNEAQ (reference sequence). CDR3 amino acids: CASSYRGRGSAQYF. CDR3 DNA: TGTGCCAGCAGCTACCGCGGGCGAGGGTCGGCGCAGTATTTT.

The table lists this clonotype with many counts. Relative to the germline gene, one junction end is altered; a read error may explain this. This chain joins TRBV5-1 and TRBJ1-3; the D is unclear. Germline V gives CDR1 SGHRS, CDR2 YFSETQ. The CDR3 spans 14 residues. CDR3 nucleotide sequence: TGTGCCAGCAGCTTAGAAGGGTCTGGAAACACCATATATTTT. This sequence encodes CASSLEGSGNTIYF.

This chain connects TRBV27 to TRBJ2-7, with 7 bases aligning to TRBD2. Per germline, CDR1 MNHEY and CDR2 SMNVEV (reference sequence). This CDR3 has 15 amino acids. Trimming at V came to 4 bases and at J to 0 bases, leaving 6 bases not matched to a gene. CDR3 amino acids: CASSSPSGDSYEQYF. The DNA for the CDR3 is TGTGCCAGCAGTTCCCCTAGCGGCGACTCCTACGAGCAGTACTTC.

In this sample, this clonotype turned up once. This chain connects TRBV7-8 to TRBJ2-5, with 8 bases fitting TRBD1. Trimming at V came to 4 bases and at J to 0 bases, leaving 7 bases not matched to a gene. CDR3 length equals 16 residues. Germline CDR1 is SGHVS and CDR2 is FQNEAQ. In nucleotides, the CDR3 is TGTGCCAGCAGCTCCCCAGGGGGCGGATACCAAGAGACCCAGTACTTC. It yields the protein CASSSPGGGYQETQYF.

This sequence joins TRBV20-1 and TRBJ2-3; TRBD2 might be the D (5 bases). Germline CDR1 DFQATT, CDR2 SNEGSKA (reference sequence). The ends were cut back, 0 bases at V and 0 bases at J, with 13 bases in the middle. The CDR3 loop spans 16 amino acids. The CDR3 DNA reads TGCAGTGCTAGAGATCAGGAGCGGCCTAGCACAGATACGCAGTATTTT. Its protein is CSARDQERPSTDTQYF.

This clonotype has only a few counts. This sequence joins TRBV12-3 or TRBV12-4 and TRBJ1-5; D may be TRBD1 (5 bases). V was pared by 5 bases and J by 3 bases, with 14 bases between. The CDR3 totals 15 residues. CDR3 sequence: CASSRDLGDNQPQHF. CDR3 in DNA: TGTGCCAGCAGTCGGGACTTAGGGGACAATCAGCCCCAGCATTTT.

This clonotype was detected a few times. The rearrangement uses TRBV7-2 and TRBJ2-1, with TRBD2 matching over 7 bases. CDR1 SGHTA and CDR2 FQGNSA come from the germline V gene. J gave up 13 bases and V 5 bases, and 8 bases lay outside the gene matches. This CDR3 contains 12 residues. The CDR3 spells CASSTIQGLQFF. For the CDR3, the DNA is TGTGCCAGCAGCACGATCCAGGGACTACAGTTCTTC.

V is TRBV28 and J is TRBJ2-5; maybe TRBD2 (5 bases). CDR1 is MDHEN and CDR2 is SYDVKM in the germline V gene. V lost 4 bases and J lost 2, with 14 bases in between. This CDR3 has 15 amino acids. CDR3 amino acids: CASSWYFPGQETQYF. In DNA, the CDR3 is TGTGCCAGCAGTTGGTACTTTCCGGGGCAAGAGACCCAGTACTTC.

This clonotype was seen a handful of times. This chain joins TRBV27 and TRBJ2-7; TRBD2 matches 11 bases. This CDR3 spans 14 amino acids. The V gene's germline CDR1 is MNHEY and CDR2 SMNVEV (reference sequence). The ends lost 6 bases at V and 6 bases at J; junction bases unmatched: 7. The CDR3 region has the DNA TGTGCCAGCAGACCGGGACTAGCGGTTATCGAGCAGTACTTC. It translates to CASRPGLAVIEQYF.

V usage is TRBV24-1 and J usage is TRBJ1-2; D is possibly TRBD1 (5 bases). Trimming removed 10 bases at V and 6 bases at J, with 20 bases between. Germline loops: CDR1 KGHDR, CDR2 SFDVKD. The CDR3 is 14 residues long. The CDR3 protein is CATRDGVSSDGYTF. The CDR3 DNA follows: TGTGCCACGAGGGACGGGGTGAGTTCAGATGGCTACACCTTC.

The CDR3 bases are TGCAGTGCGGGGGGAGGAATATCTAGCACAGATACGCAGTATTTT. Residues: CSAGGGISSTDTQYF. The chain recombines TRBV29-1 with TRBJ2-3; 8 nucleotides line up with TRBD2. The CDR3 runs 15 residues. Germline CDR1 and CDR2: SQVTM and ANQGSEA.

In this sample, this clonotype turned up a few times. The gene calls are TRBV29-1 and TRBJ2-7; 9 positions agree with TRBD2. Germline V lookup: CDR1 SQVTM, CDR2 ANQGSEA. The CDR3 runs to 12 residues. V shed 4 bases and J 5 bases; nucleotides not matched to a gene: 3. CDR3 protein: CSVGLAGNEQYF. As DNA, the CDR3 is TGCAGCGTTGGGCTAGCGGGAAACGAGCAGTACTTC.

This clonotype has at least ten counts. This chain joins TRBV15 and TRBJ2-3; D unclear. This CDR3 has 12 residues. CDR1 is LNHNV and CDR2 is YYDKDF in the germline V gene (reference sequence). Deletions cut 2 bases from V and 5 bases from J, with 5 bases between. CDR3 coding DNA: TGTGCCACCAGCAGACCGCGAGATACGCAGTATTTT. Its protein product is CATSRPRDTQYF.

In DNA form, the CDR3 reads TGCGCCAGCAGCTCTTCCCCGGTCGGAGGGTTTACCTACGAGCAGTACTTC. It specifies CASSSSPVGGFTYEQYF. The rearrangement joins TRBV5-1 to TRBJ2-7; maybe TRBD2 (6 bases). The CDR3 extends over 17 amino acids. V lost 3 bases and J lost 2, with 21 bases in between. Germline assignment: CDR1 SGHRS and CDR2 YFSETQ.

There are many counts of this clonotype. This sequence joins TRBV12-3 or TRBV12-4 and TRBJ2-1; possible D gene TRBD2, 6 bases. V shed 0 bases and J shed 4 bases, with 13 bases lying between them. This CDR3 comprises 16 residues. The CDR3 reads CASSLALSRGYNEQFF. DNA of the CDR3: TGTGCCAGCAGTTTAGCGCTATCGCGGGGATACAATGAGCAGTTCTTC.

The gene calls are TRBV6-1 and TRBJ1-5; tentative D call: TRBD1 (5 bases). V was clipped by 1 base and J by 8 bases, with 15 bases between them. Germline V CDR1 and CDR2: MNHNS, SASEGT. The CDR3 has 15 amino acids. This CDR3 is CASSEGAGLAEPQHF. DNA of the CDR3: TGTGCCAGCAGTGAAGGGGCAGGGTTGGCGGAGCCCCAGCATTTT.

The CDR3 reads CASSYSRTREQYF. In DNA, the CDR3 is TGTGCCAGCAGTTACTCCCGGACTCGGGAGCAGTACTTC. The chain links TRBV6-5 to TRBJ2-7; D may be TRBD2 (5 bases). CDR1 is MNHEY, CDR2 SVGAGI, per germline. The V and J ends lost 0 bases and 7 bases respectively, with 10 bases between them. CDR3 length: 13 residues.

The chain recombines TRBV9 with TRBJ2-7; 7 nucleotides match TRBD2. Unmatched junction bases numbered 4, after V lost 3 bases and J lost 4 bases. CDR1 is SGDLS, CDR2 YYNGEE, per germline. The CDR3 sequence is 13 residues long. CDR3 nucleotides: TGTGCCAGCAGCGGACGTAGCGGGTACGAGCAGTACTTC. Translated, it gives CASSGRSGYEQYF.

This clonotype was counted at least ten times. V and J are TRBV29-1 and TRBJ1-1, with D possibly matching TRBD1 (6 bases). The V end lost 6 bases, the J end lost 1 base, and 18 bases lay between the germline ends. The CDR3 length is 15 residues. Germline assignment: CDR1 SQVTM and CDR2 ANQGSEA. The CDR3 sequence: CSVPGPGHPNTEAFF. In DNA form, the CDR3 reads TGCAGCGTCCCAGGGCCGGGACACCCGAACACTGAAGCTTTCTTT.

This clonotype occurred a few times. This sequence joins TRBV5-5 and TRBJ2-1, with 7 bases identical to TRBD2. The CDR3 consists of 14 residues. Per germline, CDR1 SGHKS and CDR2 YYEKEE (reference sequence). With 6 bases clipped from V and 7 bases from J, the junction kept 10 bases outside the gene matches. The CDR3 protein is CASIEGGWLNEQFF. CDR3 DNA sequence: TGTGCCAGCATCGAGGGAGGGTGGTTGAATGAGCAGTTCTTC.

The chain uses TRBV5-1 and TRBJ2-2; D ambiguous. The length of the CDR3 is 17 residues. Trimming stripped 2 bases from V and 0 bases from J, with 14 bases between. Germline CDR1 and CDR2: SGHRS and YFSETQ. The CDR3 DNA is TGCGCCAGCAGCTTCTACTGGACGGAAACGAACACCGGGGAGCTGTTTTTT. Translation: CASSFYWTETNTGELFF.

This clonotype has at least ten counts. The CDR3 nucleotides read TGCAGTGCTAGCTTTTCACAGGGGGCGGACGAGCAGTACTTC. This codes for CSASFSQGADEQYF. The rearrangement links TRBV20-1 to TRBJ2-7; 9 nucleotides agree with TRBD1. The CDR3 consists of 14 residues. Trimming at V came to 3 bases and at J to 5 bases, leaving 8 bases not matched to a gene. Germline CDR1 reads DFQATT; CDR2 reads SNEGSKA (reference sequence).

In this sample, this clonotype turned up many times. The chain combines TRBV29-1 with TRBJ2-7; TRBD1 matches at 8 bases. This CDR3 spans 13 amino acids. Germline lookup yields CDR1 SQVTM and CDR2 ANQGSEA. Trimming took 0 bases from V and 7 from J; bases not matched to a gene: 5. CDR3 nucleotides: TGCAGCGTTGAAGATCGGACAGGGTGGGAGCAGTACTTC. This encodes CSVEDRTGWEQYF.

This clonotype was detected only a few times. This sequence joins TRBV7-2 and TRBJ1-3, with D possibly matching TRBD1 (5 bases). The V and J ends lost 4 bases and 0 bases respectively, with 10 bases between them. The germline V gene has CDR1 SGHTA and CDR2 FQGNSA. The CDR3 is 15 amino acids. CDR3 in DNA: TGTGCCAGCAGCTCCAGGGTTAGCTCTGGAAACACCATATATTTT. It is translated as CASSSRVSSGNTIYF.